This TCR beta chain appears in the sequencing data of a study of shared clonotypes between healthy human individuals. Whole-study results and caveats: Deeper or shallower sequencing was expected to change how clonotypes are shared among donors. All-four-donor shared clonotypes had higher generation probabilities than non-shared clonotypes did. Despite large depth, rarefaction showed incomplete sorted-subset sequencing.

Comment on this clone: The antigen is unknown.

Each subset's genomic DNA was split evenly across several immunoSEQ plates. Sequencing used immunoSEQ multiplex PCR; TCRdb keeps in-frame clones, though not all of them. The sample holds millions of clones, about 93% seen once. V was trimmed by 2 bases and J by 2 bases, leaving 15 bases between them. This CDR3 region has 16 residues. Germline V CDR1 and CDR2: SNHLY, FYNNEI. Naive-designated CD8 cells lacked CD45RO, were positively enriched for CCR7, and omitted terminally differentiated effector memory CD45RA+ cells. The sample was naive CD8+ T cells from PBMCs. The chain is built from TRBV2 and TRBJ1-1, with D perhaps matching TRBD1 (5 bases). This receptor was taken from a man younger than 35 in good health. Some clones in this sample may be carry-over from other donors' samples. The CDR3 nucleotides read TGTGCCAGCAGTGAATACATCGAGGGGTCAAACACTGAAGCTTTCTTT. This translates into CASSEYIEGSNTEAFF.